A selection of T cell receptor beta chains follows, all from one sample in a study of blood T cell repertoires in COVID-19. Using immunoSEQ multiplex PCR, the repertoire was profiled, and TCRdb retains in-frame clones only, with some absent. The sample shows 300,000 to 400,000 clones, approximately 87% of them seen only once. Sample: peripheral blood. These receptors all come from a woman aged 45-60 years with COVID-19, enrolled during active disease. CDR3s include the opening cysteine and the closing phenylalanine or tryptophan. Each record gives: J gene, CDR3 length, clone size, V gene, CDR3 protein. A row's size may be missing; if present it is once, few, many or a size class.

TRBJ1-5 15 few TRBV6-5 CASSVMAGAGQPQHF
TRBJ1-1 17 - TRBV19 CASTRAASHKMNTEAFF
TRBJ2-3 16 - TRBV5-1 CASSPGREVSTDTQYF
TRBJ1-6 16 few TRBV13 CASAPAGGSYNSPLHF
TRBJ1-1 15 - TRBV7-6 CASSPIGQGASEAFF
TRBJ1-1 15 - TRBV19 CASSTHRGPSTEAFF
TRBJ1-5 14 once TRBV2 CASSGDSLNQPQHF
TRBJ2-6 17 - TRBV7-9 CASSPGQGFSGANVLTF
TRBJ1-1 15 - TRBV6-5 CASSYSMLRDTEAFF
TRBJ2-7 13 - TRBV30 CAWSLAGRYEQYF
TRBJ1-4 18 - TRBV9 CASSTMPGGKGTNEKLFF
TRBJ2-5 12 once TRBV5-1 CASSPGVETQYF
TRBJ2-5 16 - TRBV25-1 CASSDPSGSRQETQYF
TRBJ2-2 13 - TRBV25-1 CASSSGAAGELFF
TRBJ2-2 16 - TRBV7-2 CASSPPGLAGIGELFF